This T cell receptor beta chain appears in the sequencing data of a study of T cells after yellow fever vaccination. Broader study findings: After the booster, approximately 96% of CD4 and 88% of CD8 primary-response clones were re-detected.

Germline V gene lookup returns CDR1 DFQATT and CDR2 SNEGSKA (reference sequence). This CDR3 spans 13 amino acids. The V end lost 5 bases, the J end lost 0 bases, and 11 bases lay between the germline ends. TCRdb called the 5' RACE reads again in MiXCR, with one record for every CDR3 protein. Of 400,000 or so distinct CDR3 sequences in the sample, more than 9% are singletons; the top ten hold around 19%. To note about this clonotype: Its antigen is not known.

This clonotype originated in a man in his late teens or twenties who received the YFV17D yellow fever vaccine. V and J are TRBV20-1 and TRBJ2-7, with D unclear. Sequenced material: PBMCs, taken on the day of the first yellow fever vaccination. CDR3 DNA: TGCAGTGCTTCATCCCCTAGCTCCTACGAGCAGTACTTC. This encodes CSASSPSSYEQYF.